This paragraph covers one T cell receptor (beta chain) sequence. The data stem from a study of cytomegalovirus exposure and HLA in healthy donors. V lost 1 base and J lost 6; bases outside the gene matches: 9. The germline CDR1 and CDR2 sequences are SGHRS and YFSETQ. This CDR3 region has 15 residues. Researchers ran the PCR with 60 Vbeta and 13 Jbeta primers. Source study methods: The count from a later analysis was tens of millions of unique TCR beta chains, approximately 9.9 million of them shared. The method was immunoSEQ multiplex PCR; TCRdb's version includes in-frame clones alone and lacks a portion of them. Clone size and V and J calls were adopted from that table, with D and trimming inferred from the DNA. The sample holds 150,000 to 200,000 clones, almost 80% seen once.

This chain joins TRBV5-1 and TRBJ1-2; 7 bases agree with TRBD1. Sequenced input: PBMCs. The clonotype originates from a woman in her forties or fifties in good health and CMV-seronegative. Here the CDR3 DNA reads TGCGCCAGCAGCTTGTACGAGGGGGCGAGCGATGGCTACACCTTC. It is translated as CASSLYEGASDGYTF.